This T cell receptor beta chain emerged from a study of shared clonotypes between healthy human individuals. In germline, CDR1 is MNHNS, CDR2 SASEGT. V was pared by 4 bases and J by 0 bases, with 9 bases between. The CDR3 runs to 14 residues. Assay: immunoSEQ multiplex PCR; the TCRdb copy retains only in-frame clones and omits some. The sample shows 2,500,000 or so clones, more than 90% of them seen only once. The V and J genes are TRBV6-1 and TRBJ1-1; D is uncertain. The TCR originated in a man younger than 35 in good health. The specimen sequenced was naive CD4+ T cells sorted from blood. Subset specified: CD45RA+ positively selected. The CDR3 is CASSVSRMNTEAFF. CDR3 sequence (DNA): TGTGCCAGCAGTGTAAGTAGAATGAACACTGAAGCTTTCTTT.